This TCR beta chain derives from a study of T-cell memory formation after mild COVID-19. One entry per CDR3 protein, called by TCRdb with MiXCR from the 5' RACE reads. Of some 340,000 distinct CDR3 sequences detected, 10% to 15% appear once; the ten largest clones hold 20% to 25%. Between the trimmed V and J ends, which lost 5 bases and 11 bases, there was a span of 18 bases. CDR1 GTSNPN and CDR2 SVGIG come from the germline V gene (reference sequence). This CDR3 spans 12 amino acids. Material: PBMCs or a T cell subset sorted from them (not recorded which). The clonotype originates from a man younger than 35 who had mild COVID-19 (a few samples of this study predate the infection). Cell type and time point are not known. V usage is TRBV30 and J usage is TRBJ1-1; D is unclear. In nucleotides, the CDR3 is TGTGCCTGGGCCAAGGTTGAGCTGCGGGCTTTCTTT. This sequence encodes CAWAKVELRAFF.